This T cell receptor beta chain originates from a study of T cell repertoires in cytomegalovirus infection. Turning to the study itself: TCR beta signatures that were public indicated CMV infection and matching HLA type.

The V and J ends lost 2 bases and 6 bases respectively, with 14 bases between them. From germline, CDR1 is SGHAT and CDR2 FQNNGV. The CDR3 contains 15 residues. Ten or more counts support this clonotype. As yet, its antigen is unknown. TCRdb processed the reads anew with MiXCR; each CDR3 protein has one entry. The sample has 310,000 or so distinct CDR3 sequences; about 23% are singletons. The study's findings and limits: Using cumulative public TCR beta family frequency, the authors identified those who carried CMV together with the relevant HLA.

Sequencing was done on a sample of PBMCs. The rearrangement links TRBV11-2 to TRBJ2-1; D perhaps matches TRBD2 (5 bases). The sequence derives from a human donor in good health (CMV status not recorded). Some clones in this sample may be carry-over from other donors' samples. This CDR3 is CASSLIGTGSNEQFF. CDR3 in DNA: TGTGCCAGCAGCTTAATCGGAACTGGGAGCAATGAGCAGTTCTTC.